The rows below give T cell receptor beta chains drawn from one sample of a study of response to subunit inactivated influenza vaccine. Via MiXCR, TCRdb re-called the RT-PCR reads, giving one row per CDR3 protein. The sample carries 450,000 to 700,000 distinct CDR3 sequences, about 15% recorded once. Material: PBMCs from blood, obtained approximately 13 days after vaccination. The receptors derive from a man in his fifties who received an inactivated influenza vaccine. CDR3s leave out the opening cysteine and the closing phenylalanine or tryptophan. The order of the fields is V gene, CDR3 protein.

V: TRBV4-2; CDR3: ASSQDWRYGYT
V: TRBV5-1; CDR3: ASTETNSYEQY
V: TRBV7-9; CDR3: ASSLESGGYT
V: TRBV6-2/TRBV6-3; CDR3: ASSYVVGNEQF
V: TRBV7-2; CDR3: ASSLSGGVYNEQF
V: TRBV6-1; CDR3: ASRWTSLAETQY
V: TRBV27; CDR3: ASSVLGNTDTQY
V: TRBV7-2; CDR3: ASSPGDLNTGELF
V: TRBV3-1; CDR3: ASSPPGGHTYEQY
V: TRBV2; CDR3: AITTGEGYGYT
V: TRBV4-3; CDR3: ASSQDLGQASTDTQY
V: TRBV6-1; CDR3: ASEWDRDNSPLH
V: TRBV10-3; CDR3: AISRVASGGVYNEQF
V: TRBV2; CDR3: ASSSMTGSYGYT
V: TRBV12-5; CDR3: ASGLFPSNEQF
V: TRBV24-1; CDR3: ATQRTTGLDNTGELF
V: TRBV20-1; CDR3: SANPGQGSGEQY
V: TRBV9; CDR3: ASSVGGSGSTGELF
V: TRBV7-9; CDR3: ASSFVGGIATEAF
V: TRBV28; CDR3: ASSLWGQGNNQPQH
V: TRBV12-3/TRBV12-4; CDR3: ASSLMGHNTNTGELF
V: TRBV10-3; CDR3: AISEMGSISQY
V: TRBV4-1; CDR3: ASSQEGVSTDTQY
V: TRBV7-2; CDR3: ASRIYTNMNTEAF
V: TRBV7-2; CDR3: ASSLVAGLDNEQF
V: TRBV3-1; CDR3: ASSQEMQVGNTIY
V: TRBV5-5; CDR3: ASSLVREEKPQH
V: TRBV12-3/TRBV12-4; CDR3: ASSPHLVQETQY